The T cell receptor (beta chain) under discussion was sequenced for a study of blood T cell repertoires in COVID-19 (TCRdb year 2020). Background for the entire study: Samples from collaborators originated in the United States, Italy and Spain and spanned both the acute and convalescent phases of COVID-19. The material from the prospective study consisted of cDNA or gDNA derived from T cells, B-cell-depleted T cells, or PBMCs. The repertoires were released in a freely available public database meant as a resource for research on the immune response to SARS-CoV-2. The dataset comprised deeply sampled blood TCRbeta repertoires from subjects exposed to, actively infected with, or recovered from COVID-19. Nearly every sample came with metadata listing a de-identified subject ID, COVID-19 status, age in years and sex. HLA class I and class II types, where available, came from metadata supplied by the sample provider rather than from assay-based typing. Samples were obtained from the ongoing ImmuneRACE study (first 160 participants) and from over 1,000 subjects provided by 6 global collaborators.

What the study reported, not specific to this receptor: Clinical and demographic metadata were provided uncurated, with the amount varying by source and participant.

A note on this clone: Its antigen remains undetermined. Per-base qualities were not stored, and no clone one base away is much larger.

Each collaborating institution followed its own protocols to collect whole blood in K2EDTA tubes. For TCRbeta analysis, collaborator samples were shipped as frozen whole blood, as isolated PBMCs, or as DNA extracted from either sample type. The CDR3 contains 16 residues, cysteine and phenylalanine counted. Only the CDR3 DNA is retained, 48 bases long and in frame from the first base. V has 3 bases trimmed and J has 6 bases trimmed; junction bases matching no gene number 9. From a lookup of the germline V gene (reference sequence), CDR1 and CDR2 are LNHDA and SQIVND. TCRbeta CDR3 regions were amplified from genomic DNA by means of the immunoSEQ Assay, a bias-controlled multiplex PCR. From the authors' description of their analysis: The number of nucleated cells in each sample was estimated by amplification of reference gene primers within the assay. Sequence reads were collapsed and filtered to measure the absolute abundance of every unique TCRbeta CDR3 rearrangement. Productive Simpson clonality was computed per sample as the square root of Simpson's diversity index over productive rearrangements. Sourced from immuneACCESS, this table was stored by TCRdb with only in-frame sequences that have V and J called. A share of the clones is absent; for the studies checked, an unresolved V gene accounts for under half, and the remainder has no known explanation. The DNA gave D and trimming, while V, J and clone size come from that table. This sample holds about 250,000 clones; approximately 80% were observed only once. Of the sample, nearly 9% falls within the top ten clones.

The rearranged segments are TRBV19 and TRBJ1-1; the junction holds 11 bases that match TRBD1. The TCR originated in a man older than 75 with acute or convalescent COVID-19. Sequencing was carried out using peripheral blood. The sequenced DNA is TGTGCCAGTAGTATCCCCGGACAGGGGGCGCGCCCTGAAGCTTTCTTT. This gives the protein CASSIPGQGARPEAFF.